A single sample gave rise to the 18 T cell receptor beta chains below, sequenced in a study of T cell changes during pregnancy in multiple sclerosis. The repertoire was sequenced with immunoSEQ multiplex PCR; TCRdb's copy has only in-frame clones and lacks some. The sample lists around 95,000 clones; about 90% were seen once. The specimen was peripheral blood, collected after pregnancy. Receptors were obtained from a female donor with multiple sclerosis, enrolled in a pregnancy study.

The chain couples TRBV5-4 to TRBJ1-2, with 9 bases that match TRBD1. The CDR3 sequence is 16 residues long. The V segment lost 5 bases and the J segment 2 bases; nucleotides outside the gene matches: 10. CDR1 is SGHNT, CDR2 YYREEE, per germline (reference sequence). The CDR3 protein is CASRYQGGQGNYGYTF. The CDR3, as DNA: TGTGCCAGCAGATACCAAGGCGGACAGGGGAACTATGGCTACACCTTC. Full variable domain (rest looked up from reference TRBV5-4 and TRBJ1-2): ETGVTQSPTHLIKTRGQQVTLRCSSQSGHNTVSWYQQALGQGPQFIFQYYREEENGRGNFPPRFSGLQFPNYSSELNVNALELDDSALYLCASRYQGGQGNYGYTFGSGTRLTVV.

This sequence joins TRBV27 and TRBJ1-2; TRBD1 matches 10 bases. The CDR3 sequence is 16 residues long. V lost 5 bases and J lost 6; bases outside the gene matches: 12. Germline CDR1 reads MNHEY; CDR2 reads SMNVEV (reference sequence). CDR3 sequence (DNA): TGTGCCAGCAGTCTACGGGGACAGGGGACGATAGATGGCTACACCTTC. Translated: CASSLRGQGTIDGYTF.

The chain carries TRBV6-5 and TRBJ2-7, with D tentatively TRBD1 (5 bases). Germline V gives CDR1 MNHEY, CDR2 SVGAGI. The CDR3 runs to 14 residues. Trimming left V 5 bases short and J 5 bases short, with 16 bases between. The DNA of the CDR3 is TGTGCCAGCAGTCCCTACGACAGATTCGACGAGCAGTACTTC. It translates to CASSPYDRFDEQYF.

This clone appeared once. V gene TRBV2 combines with J gene TRBJ1-5; 7 bases map to TRBD1. V trimming: 1 base; J trimming: 9 bases; junction bases outside the gene matches: 9. This CDR3 has 15 residues. CDR1 and CDR2 (germline): SNHLY, FYNNEI. The CDR3 nucleotides read TGTGCCAGCAGTGAAGATAGAGGGGGCTGGCGGCCCCAGCATTTT. This sequence encodes CASSEDRGGWRPQHF.

This chain uses TRBV5-4 with TRBJ1-6; 9 bases line up with TRBD1. V was pared by 4 bases and J by 3 bases, with 2 bases of the junction left unmatched. Germline CDR1 is SGHNT and CDR2 is YYREEE (reference sequence). The CDR3 extends over 15 amino acids. This CDR3 reads CASSGTGIYNSPLHF. CDR3 bases: TGTGCCAGCAGCGGGACAGGGATCTATAATTCACCCCTCCACTTT.

The genes are TRBV14 and TRBJ2-7; 8 bases are a match to TRBD1. Germline CDR1 reads SGHDN; CDR2 reads FVKESK. The CDR3 runs to 15 residues. V was pared by 5 bases and J by 5 bases, with 11 bases of the junction left unmatched. The CDR3 coding sequence is TGTGCCAGCAGCACGACCGGGACAGGTCGCAACGAGCAGTACTTC. It codes for CASSTTGTGRNEQYF.

The chain joins TRBV7-2 to TRBJ1-5, with D possibly matching TRBD1 (5 bases). Trimming removed 2 bases at V and 7 bases at J, with 15 bases between. Germline assignment: CDR1 SGHTA and CDR2 FQGNSA. The CDR3 has 15 residues. Here the CDR3 reads CASSLWGTKGQPQHF. In DNA, the CDR3 is TGTGCCAGCAGCTTATGGGGAACCAAGGGGCAGCCCCAGCATTTT.

The chain uses TRBV18 and TRBJ2-1; 10 bases align to TRBD2. Germline loops: CDR1 KGHSH, CDR2 LQKENI. Unmatched junction bases numbered 4, after V lost 3 bases and J lost 5 bases. The CDR3 consists of 15 residues. CDR3 region: CASSPGLAEDNEQFF. The CDR3 DNA reads TGTGCCAGCTCACCCGGACTAGCGGAGGACAATGAGCAGTTCTTC. The variable domain in full, completed from reference TRBV18 and TRBJ2-1, reads NAGVMQNPRHLVRRRGQEARLRCSPMKGHSHVYWYRQLPEEGLKFMVYLQKENIIDESGMPKERFSAEFPKEGPSILRIQQVVRGDSAAYFCASSPGLAEDNEQFFGPGTRLTVL.

The genes are TRBV19 and TRBJ2-3; 10 bases map to TRBD2. The CDR3 is 16 residues long. V lost 1 base to trimming and J lost 5 bases; unmatched junction nucleotides: 6. CDR1 LNHDA and CDR2 SQIVND come from the germline V gene (reference sequence). The CDR3 DNA reads as TGTGCCAGTAGTATAGTGAGCGGGGGGGCAGAAGATACGCAGTATTTT. It specifies CASSIVSGGAEDTQYF.

This clone came up a few times. The J gene is TRBJ2-5, the V gene TRBV6-1; tentative D call: TRBD2 (5 bases). This CDR3 contains 13 residues. Germline assignment: CDR1 MNHNS and CDR2 SASEGT. Between the trimmed V and J ends, which lost 7 bases and 4 bases, there was a span of 13 bases. This chain's CDR3 is CASTTGNSETQYF. The CDR3 DNA follows: TGTGCCAGCACCACGGGAAATTCAGAGACCCAGTACTTC.

The V call is TRBV6-4, the J call TRBJ1-1, with D perhaps TRBD1 (5 bases). Germline CDR1 is MRHNA and CDR2 is SNTAGT. This CDR3 is 14 amino acids long. Trimming shortened V by 3 bases and J by 5 bases, and 13 bases separated the two germline ends. The CDR3 sequence is CASSEGRGGTEAFF. Here the CDR3 DNA reads TGTGCCAGCAGTGAGGGACGGGGAGGGACTGAAGCTTTCTTT.

This clone was found once. The chain uses TRBV28 and TRBJ1-3; tentatively, D is TRBD1 (5 bases). This CDR3 has 16 residues. Trimming removed 6 bases from V and 4 bases from J, with 19 bases in between. Looked up from germline, CDR1 is MDHEN and CDR2 is SYDVKM. The CDR3 region is CASRKYGGSGGNTIYF. DNA of the CDR3: TGTGCCAGCAGGAAGTACGGGGGTTCGGGAGGAAACACCATATATTTT.

This chain uses TRBV7-8 with TRBJ1-3; 7 positions match TRBD1. The CDR3 loop spans 16 amino acids. Germline CDR1 reads SGHVS; CDR2 reads FQNEAQ. V lost 3 bases and J lost 2; bases outside the gene matches: 7. The CDR3 sequence is CASSLLQGHPGNTIYF. The DNA for the CDR3 is TGTGCCAGCAGCTTGTTACAGGGGCACCCTGGAAACACCATATATTTT.

On this clone: The junction and the germline gene differ at one end; a read error may be behind it. This chain uses TRBV30 with TRBJ2-3; 12 bases agree with TRBD1. CDR1 GTSNPN and CDR2 SVGIG come from the germline V gene (reference sequence). The CDR3 is made up of 11 amino acids. DNA for the CDR3: TGTGCCTGGAGTGTCGGGACAGGGGGCGCTTTT. Protein sequence: CAWSVGTGGAF.

This clone was recorded once. The chain is built from TRBV2 and TRBJ2-7, with D perhaps matching TRBD2 (7 bases). Per the germline V gene, CDR1 is SNHLY and CDR2 is FYNNEI. V was trimmed by 7 bases and J by 5 bases, leaving 18 bases between them. The CDR3 is 14 residues long. The CDR3 loop is CASIKGGAGDEQYF. CDR3 bases: TGTGCCAGCATTAAGGGGGGGGCTGGGGACGAGCAGTACTTC.

The J gene is TRBJ1-2, the V gene TRBV6-1, with D hard to call. Germline CDR1 and CDR2: MNHNS and SASEGT. Trimming took off 3 bases at V and 6 bases at J, with 8 bases between the two ends. The CDR3 has 12 residues. CDR3 in amino acids: CASSEAGDGYTF. Written as DNA, the CDR3 is TGTGCCAGCAGTGAGGCCGGGGATGGCTACACCTTC.

V gene TRBV9 combines with J gene TRBJ1-3, with 8 bases aligning to TRBD1. The CDR3 spans 15 residues. Losses at the gene ends were 0 bases for V and 4 bases for J; bases not matched to a gene: 3. CDR1 is SGDLS, CDR2 YYNGEE, per germline. The chain's CDR3 is CASSVGQGAGNTIYF. CDR3 coding DNA: TGTGCCAGCAGCGTAGGGCAGGGGGCCGGAAACACCATATATTTT.

V and J are TRBV27 and TRBJ2-1, with D uncertain. The V and J ends lost 6 bases and 0 bases respectively, with 18 bases between them. The CDR3 loop spans 17 amino acids. Germline CDR1 is MNHEY and CDR2 is SMNVEV (reference sequence). The CDR3 reads CASRKIFLGSSYNEQFF. The CDR3, as DNA: TGTGCCAGCAGGAAAATTTTTCTAGGAAGCTCCTACAATGAGCAGTTCTTC.